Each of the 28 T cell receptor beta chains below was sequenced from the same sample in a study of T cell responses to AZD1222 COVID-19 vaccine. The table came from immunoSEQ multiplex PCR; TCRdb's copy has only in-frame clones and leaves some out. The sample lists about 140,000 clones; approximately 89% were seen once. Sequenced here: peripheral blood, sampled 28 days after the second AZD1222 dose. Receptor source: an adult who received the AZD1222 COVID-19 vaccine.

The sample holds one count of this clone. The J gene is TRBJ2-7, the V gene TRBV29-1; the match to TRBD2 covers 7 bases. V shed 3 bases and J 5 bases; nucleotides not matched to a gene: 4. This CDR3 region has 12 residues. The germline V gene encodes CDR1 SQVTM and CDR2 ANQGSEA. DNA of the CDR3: TGCAGCGTTGAGCGGGAGAGGCACGAGCAGTACTTC. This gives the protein CSVERERHEQYF.

The CDR3 DNA reads as TGTGCCAGCAGTTTGGGGGGGAACTATGGCTACACCTTC. Protein sequence: CASSLGGNYGYTF. This sequence joins TRBV12-3 or TRBV12-4 and TRBJ1-2, with D perhaps TRBD1 (5 bases). V was shortened by 3 bases and J by 2 bases, with 7 bases between the two germline ends. The CDR3 has 13 residues.

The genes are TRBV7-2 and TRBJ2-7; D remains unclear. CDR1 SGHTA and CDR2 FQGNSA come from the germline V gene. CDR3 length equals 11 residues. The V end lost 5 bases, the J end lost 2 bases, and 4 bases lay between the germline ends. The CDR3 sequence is CASSPAYEQYF. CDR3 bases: TGTGCCAGCAGCCCCGCCTACGAGCAGTACTTC.

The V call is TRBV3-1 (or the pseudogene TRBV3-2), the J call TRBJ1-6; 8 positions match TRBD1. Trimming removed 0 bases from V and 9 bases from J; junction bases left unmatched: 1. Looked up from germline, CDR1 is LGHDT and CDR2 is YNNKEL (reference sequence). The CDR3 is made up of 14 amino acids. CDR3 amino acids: CASSQDRGLSPLHF. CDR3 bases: TGTGCCAGCAGCCAAGACAGGGGGCTTTCACCCCTCCACTTT.

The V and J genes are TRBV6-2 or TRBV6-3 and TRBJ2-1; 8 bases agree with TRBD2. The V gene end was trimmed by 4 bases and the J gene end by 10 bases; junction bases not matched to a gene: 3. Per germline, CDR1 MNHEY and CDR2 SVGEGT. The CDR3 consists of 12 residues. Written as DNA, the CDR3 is TGTGCCAGCAGTTCATCTAGCGGGGAGCAGTTCTTC. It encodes CASSSSSGEQFF.

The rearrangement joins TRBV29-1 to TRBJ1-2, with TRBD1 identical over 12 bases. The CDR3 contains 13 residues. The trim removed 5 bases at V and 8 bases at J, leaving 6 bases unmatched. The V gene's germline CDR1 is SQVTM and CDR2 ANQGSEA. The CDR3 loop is CSVLGQGARGYTF. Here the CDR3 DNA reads TGCAGCGTTTTGGGACAGGGGGCACGGGGCTACACCTTC.

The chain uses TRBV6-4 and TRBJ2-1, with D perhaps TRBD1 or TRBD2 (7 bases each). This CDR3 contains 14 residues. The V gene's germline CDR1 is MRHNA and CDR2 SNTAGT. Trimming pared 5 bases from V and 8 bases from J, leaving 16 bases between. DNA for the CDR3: TGTGCCAGCAGTCTAGCGGAGGGGGCTCATGAGCAGTTCTTC. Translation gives CASSLAEGAHEQFF.

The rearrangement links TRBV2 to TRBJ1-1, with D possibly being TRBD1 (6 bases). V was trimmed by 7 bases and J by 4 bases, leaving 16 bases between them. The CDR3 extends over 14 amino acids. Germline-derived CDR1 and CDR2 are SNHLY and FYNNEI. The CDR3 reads CASKAPQGSTEAFF. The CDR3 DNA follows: TGTGCCAGCAAAGCTCCCCAGGGGTCCACTGAAGCTTTCTTT.

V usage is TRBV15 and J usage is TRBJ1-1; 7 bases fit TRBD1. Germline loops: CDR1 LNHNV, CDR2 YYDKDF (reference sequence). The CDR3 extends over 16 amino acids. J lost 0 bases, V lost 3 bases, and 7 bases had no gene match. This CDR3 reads CATSSPTGKVNTEAFF. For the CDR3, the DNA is TGTGCCACCAGCAGCCCGACAGGGAAGGTGAACACTGAAGCTTTCTTT.

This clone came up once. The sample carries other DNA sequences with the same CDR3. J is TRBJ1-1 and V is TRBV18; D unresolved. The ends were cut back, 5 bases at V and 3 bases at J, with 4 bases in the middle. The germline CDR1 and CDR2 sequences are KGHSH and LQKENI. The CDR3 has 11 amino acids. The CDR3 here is CASSEDTEAFF. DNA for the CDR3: TGTGCCAGCTCAGAAGACACTGAAGCTTTCTTT.

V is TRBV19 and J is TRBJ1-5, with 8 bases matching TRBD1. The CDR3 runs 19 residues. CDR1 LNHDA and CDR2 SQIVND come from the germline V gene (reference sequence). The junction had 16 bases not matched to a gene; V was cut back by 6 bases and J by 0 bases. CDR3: CASSRIDRGLTFSNQPQHF. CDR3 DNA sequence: TGTGCCAGTAGCAGAATCGACAGGGGCCTGACTTTTAGCAATCAGCCCCAGCATTTT.

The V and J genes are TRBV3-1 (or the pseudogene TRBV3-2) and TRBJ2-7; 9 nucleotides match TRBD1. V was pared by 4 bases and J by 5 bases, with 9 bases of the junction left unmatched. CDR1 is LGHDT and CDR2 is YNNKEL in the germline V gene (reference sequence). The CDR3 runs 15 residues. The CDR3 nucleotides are TGTGCCAGCAGCCCCCACCGGGACAGGGAGCACGAGCAGTACTTC. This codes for CASSPHRDREHEQYF.

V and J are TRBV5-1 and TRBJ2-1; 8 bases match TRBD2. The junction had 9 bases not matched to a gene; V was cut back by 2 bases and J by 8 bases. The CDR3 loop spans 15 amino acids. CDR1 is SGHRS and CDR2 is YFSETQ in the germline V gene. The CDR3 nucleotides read TGCGCCAGCAGCTTTGCCGAGCGGGAGCGATATGAGCAGTTCTTC. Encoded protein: CASSFAERERYEQFF.

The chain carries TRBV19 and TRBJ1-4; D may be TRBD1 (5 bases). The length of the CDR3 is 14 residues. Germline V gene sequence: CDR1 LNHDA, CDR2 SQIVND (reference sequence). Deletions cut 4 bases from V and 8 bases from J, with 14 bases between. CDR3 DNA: TGTGCCAGTAGTACGGGGGAATTCATGGAAAAACTGTTTTTT. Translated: CASSTGEFMEKLFF.

DNA for the CDR3: TGTGCCAGCAGCCCGGGGACAGGACCTGTATATGGCTACACCTTC. It codes for CASSPGTGPVYGYTF. The V call is TRBV9, the J call TRBJ1-2; 8 bases line up with TRBD1. CDR3 length: 15 amino acids. Germline-derived CDR1 and CDR2 are SGDLS and YYNGEE. Trimming cost V 4 bases and J 5 bases; bases outside gene matches: 10. Together with reference TRBV9 and TRBJ1-2, the CDR3 gives the full variable domain: DSGVTQTPKHLITATGQRVTLRCSPRSGDLSVYWYQQSLDQGLQFLIQYYNGEERAKGNILERFSAQQFPDLHSELNLSSLELGDSALYFCASSPGTGPVYGYTFGSGTRLTVV.

CDR3 amino acids: CASSRFSSGNTIYF. Written as DNA, the CDR3 is TGTGCCAGCAGCCGGTTCTCCTCTGGAAACACCATATATTTT. The chain couples TRBV14 to TRBJ1-3, with unresolved D. CDR1 is SGHDN, CDR2 FVKESK, per germline. The CDR3 totals 14 residues. V was shortened by 4 bases and J by 0 bases, with 7 bases between the two germline ends.

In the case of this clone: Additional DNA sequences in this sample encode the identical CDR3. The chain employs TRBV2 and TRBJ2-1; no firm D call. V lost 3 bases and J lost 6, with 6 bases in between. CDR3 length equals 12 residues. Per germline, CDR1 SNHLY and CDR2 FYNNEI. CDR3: CASSDRGNEQFF. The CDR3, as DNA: TGTGCCAGCAGTGATAGAGGCAATGAGCAGTTCTTC.

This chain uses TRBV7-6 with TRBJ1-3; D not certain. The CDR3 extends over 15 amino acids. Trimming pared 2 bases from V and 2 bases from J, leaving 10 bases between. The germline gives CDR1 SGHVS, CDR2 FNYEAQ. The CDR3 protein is CASSLFLTTGNTIYF. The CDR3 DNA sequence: TGTGCCAGCAGCTTATTTTTAACTACTGGAAACACCATATATTTT.

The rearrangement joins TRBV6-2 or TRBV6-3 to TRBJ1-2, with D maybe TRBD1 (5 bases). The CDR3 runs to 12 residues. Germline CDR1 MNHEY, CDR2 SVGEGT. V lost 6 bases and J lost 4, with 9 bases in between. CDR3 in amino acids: CASSDRLYGYTF. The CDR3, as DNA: TGTGCCAGCAGCGACAGACTCTATGGCTACACCTTC.

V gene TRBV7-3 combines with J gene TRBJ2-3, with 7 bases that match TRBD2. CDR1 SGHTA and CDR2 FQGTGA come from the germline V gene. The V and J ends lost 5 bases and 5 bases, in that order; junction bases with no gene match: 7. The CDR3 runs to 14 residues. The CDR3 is CASSPGLEGDTQYF. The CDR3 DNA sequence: TGTGCCAGCAGCCCTGGACTAGAGGGAGATACGCAGTATTTT.

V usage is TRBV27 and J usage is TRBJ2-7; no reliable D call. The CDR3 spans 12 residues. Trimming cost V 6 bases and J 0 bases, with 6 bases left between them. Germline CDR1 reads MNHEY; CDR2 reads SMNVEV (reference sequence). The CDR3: CASSSSSYEQYF. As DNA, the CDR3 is TGTGCCAGCAGCTCCAGCTCCTACGAGCAGTACTTC.

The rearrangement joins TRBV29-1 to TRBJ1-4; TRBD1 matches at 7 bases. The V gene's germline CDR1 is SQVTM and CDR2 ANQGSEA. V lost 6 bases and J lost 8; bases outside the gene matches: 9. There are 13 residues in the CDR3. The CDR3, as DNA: TGCAGCGTAGGCGACAGGGCAGGGGAAAAACTGTTTTTT. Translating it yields CSVGDRAGEKLFF.

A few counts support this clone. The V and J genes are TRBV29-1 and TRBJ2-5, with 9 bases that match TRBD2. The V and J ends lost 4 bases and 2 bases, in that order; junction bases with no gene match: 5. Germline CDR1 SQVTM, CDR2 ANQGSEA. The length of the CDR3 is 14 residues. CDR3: CSVGGGREQETQYF. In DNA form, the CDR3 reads TGCAGCGTTGGGGGCGGGAGGGAGCAAGAGACCCAGTACTTC. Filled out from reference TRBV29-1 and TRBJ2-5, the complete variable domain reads SAVISQKPSRDICQRGTSLTIQCQVDSQVTMMFWYRQQPGQSLTLIATANQGSEATYESGFVIDKFPISRPNLTFSTLTVSNMSPEDSSIYLCSVGGGREQETQYFGPGTRLLVL.

CDR3 bases: TGCGCCAGCAGCCTTCCGGCCGCGGGGGGACCGGCGGGCTACACCTTC. Protein sequence: CASSLPAAGGPAGYTF. The chain is built from TRBV4-1 and TRBJ1-2; D possibly corresponds to TRBD1 (5 bases). CDR1 MGHRA and CDR2 YSYEKL come from the germline V gene. The length of the CDR3 is 16 residues. V shed 4 bases and J shed 8 bases, with 23 bases lying between them.

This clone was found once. CDR3 in DNA: TGTGCCAGCAGTTACGCTGACAGGGAGAATCAGCCCCAGCATTTT. Translated: CASSYADRENQPQHF. The V and J genes are TRBV6-5 and TRBJ1-5; TRBD1 agrees at 7 bases. Germline V CDR1 and CDR2: MNHEY, SVGAGI. The CDR3 totals 15 residues. J lost 4 bases, V lost 2 bases, and 5 bases had no gene match.

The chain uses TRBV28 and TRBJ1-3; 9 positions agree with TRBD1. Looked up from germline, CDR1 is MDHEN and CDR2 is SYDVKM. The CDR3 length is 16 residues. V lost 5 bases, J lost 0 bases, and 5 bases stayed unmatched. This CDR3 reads CASSPGQGISGNTIYF. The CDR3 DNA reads TGTGCCAGCAGTCCTGGACAGGGGATCTCTGGAAACACCATATATTTT.

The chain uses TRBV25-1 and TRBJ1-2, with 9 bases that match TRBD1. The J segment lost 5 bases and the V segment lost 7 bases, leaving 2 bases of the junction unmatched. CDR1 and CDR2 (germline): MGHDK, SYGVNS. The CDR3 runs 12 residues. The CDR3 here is CASKQGAYGYTF. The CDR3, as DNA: TGTGCCAGCAAACAGGGGGCATATGGCTACACCTTC.

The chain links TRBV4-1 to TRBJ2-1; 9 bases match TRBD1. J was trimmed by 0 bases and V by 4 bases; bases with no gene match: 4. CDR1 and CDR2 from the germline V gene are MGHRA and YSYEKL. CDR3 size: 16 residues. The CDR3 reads CASSRTQGASYNEQFF. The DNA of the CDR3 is TGCGCCAGCAGCCGGACACAGGGGGCCTCCTACAATGAGCAGTTCTTC.